Reported below is one TCR beta chain. Its cognate antigen is unknown. The data stem from a study of T cells expressing NK-cell markers. Across the whole study: Sequencing of TCR beta repertoires drew on sorted CD3+CD56+NKG2C+, CD3+CD56+NKG2C- and CD3+CD56-NKG2C+ T cells.

TCR beta libraries carry UMIs added by 5'RACE template switching. From its re-call of the 5' RACE reads, TCRdb lists each CDR3 protein once, without DNA. The repertoire table contains roughly 430,000 distinct CDR3 sequences. Study results and limitations: Of the CD8+ T cells in more than five donors, about 1.0-7.0% belonged to dominant NKG2C+ clonotypes.

CDR3 size: 16 residues. Looked up from germline, CDR1 is MNHEY and CDR2 is SVGEGT. Material: blood T cells: a sorted CD56 or NKG2C T cell subset, CD4+ or CD8+ T cells, or bulk PBMC T cells (not recorded which). V usage is TRBV6-2 or TRBV6-3 and J usage is TRBJ2-1; TCRdb lists TRBD2, though no DNA is available to test this call. The sequence came from a woman aged 18-69 years in good health. CDR3 region: CASSQGTSGRNNEQFF.